These 7 T cell receptor beta chains were sequenced from one sample in a study of molecular identifiers for immune sequencing clone quantification. In TCRdb, the PCR reads were re-called with MiXCR into one record per CDR3 protein. The table lists about 640,000 distinct CDR3 sequences, 15% to 20% of them singletons. The specimen sequenced was naive CD8+ T cells from blood, with Jurkat cell RNA spiked in. Indicated subset: FACS-sorted CD8+CD4-CCR7+CD45RA+ naive T cells. These receptors all stem from a human donor in good health. Some libraries in this study had Jurkat cell RNA spiked in.

This clonotype was recorded at least ten times. The J gene is TRBJ1-3, the V gene TRBV12-3 or TRBV12-4; D gene uncertain. The CDR3 consists of 13 residues. Trimming took off 6 bases at V and 0 bases at J, with 6 bases between the two ends. CDR3 sequence (DNA): TGTGCCAGCAGGCAGCCCTCTGGAAACACCATATATTTT. The encoded protein is CASRQPSGNTIYF.

J is TRBJ1-5 and V is TRBV7-9; D is possibly TRBD1 (5 bases). Germline lookup yields CDR1 SEHNR and CDR2 FQNEAQ (reference sequence). Trimming cost V 5 bases and J 6 bases, with 14 bases left between them. The CDR3 length is 14 residues. The CDR3 DNA sequence: TGTGCCAGCAGCCCCGGACGGGGGATTCAGCCCCAGCATTTT. Translated: CASSPGRGIQPQHF. Looking up the rest from reference TRBV7-9 and TRBJ1-5 gives the full variable domain: DTGVSQNPRHKITKRGQNVTFRCDPISEHNRLYWYRQTLGQGPEFLTYFQNEAQLEKSRLLSDRFSAERPKGSFSTLEIQRTEQGDSAMYLCASSPGRGIQPQHFGDGTRLSIL.

This clonotype was recorded many times. J is TRBJ1-2 and V is TRBV4-1; D gene unclear. From germline, CDR1 is MGHRA and CDR2 YSYEKL. The CDR3 runs to 16 residues. Trimming took 0 bases from V and 0 from J, leaving 11 bases between them. The CDR3 nucleotides are TGCGCCAGCAGCCAAGACGCGGCACAGACTAACTATGGCTACACCTTC. It encodes CASSQDAAQTNYGYTF.

A word on this clonotype: It may be a read error: a sequence one base away is much more abundant. This chain links TRBV11-2 with TRBJ2-7; D is unresolved. This CDR3 comprises 16 residues. Germline assignment: CDR1 SGHAT and CDR2 FQNNGV. The chain's CDR3 is CASSPQSGGSSYGQYF. In DNA, the CDR3 is TGTGCCAGCAGCCCGCAGAGTGGCGGAAGCTCCTACGGGCAGTACTTC.

This clonotype has at least ten counts. J is TRBJ2-3 and V is TRBV6-5; 11 bases agree with TRBD1. Germline V gene lookup returns CDR1 MNHEY and CDR2 SVGAGI. Germline trimming cut 2 bases from V and 7 bases from J; bases unmatched to any gene: 2. The CDR3 length is 14 residues. Here the CDR3 DNA reads TGTGCCAGCAGTTACGGACAGGGGGCTAATACGCAGTATTTT. The encoded protein is CASSYGQGANTQYF.

This clonotype has more than one count but fewer than ten. This chain uses TRBV7-6 with TRBJ1-5; D is undetermined. This CDR3 has 13 amino acids. Germline assignment: CDR1 SGHVS and CDR2 FNYEAQ. Trimming removed 5 bases at V and 7 bases at J, with 12 bases between. This chain's CDR3 is CASSPLGWQPQHF. The CDR3 DNA sequence: TGTGCCAGCAGCCCCCTGGGATGGCAGCCCCAGCATTTT.

This clonotype was counted at least ten times. J is TRBJ2-1 and V is TRBV7-9, with 9 bases matching TRBD1. The V gene end was trimmed by 1 base and the J gene end by 3 bases; junction bases not matched to a gene: 4. The CDR3 is 16 residues long. Germline V lookup: CDR1 SEHNR, CDR2 FQNEAQ (reference sequence). The CDR3 reads CASSLVTGGFYNEQFF. DNA for the CDR3: TGTGCCAGCAGCTTAGTAACAGGGGGCTTCTACAATGAGCAGTTCTTC.